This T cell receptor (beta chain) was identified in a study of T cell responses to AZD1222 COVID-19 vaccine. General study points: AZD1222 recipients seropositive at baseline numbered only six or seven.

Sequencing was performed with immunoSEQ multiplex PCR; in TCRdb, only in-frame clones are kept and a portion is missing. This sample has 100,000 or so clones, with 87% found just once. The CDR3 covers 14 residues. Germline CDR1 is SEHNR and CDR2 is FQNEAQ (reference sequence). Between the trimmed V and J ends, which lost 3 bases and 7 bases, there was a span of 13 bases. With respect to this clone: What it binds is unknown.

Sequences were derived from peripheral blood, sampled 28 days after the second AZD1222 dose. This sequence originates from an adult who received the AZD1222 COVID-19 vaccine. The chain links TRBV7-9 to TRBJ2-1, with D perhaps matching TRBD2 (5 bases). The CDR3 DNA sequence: TGTGCCAGCAGCTTGAGCGGAGACGTTAATGAGCAGTTCTTC. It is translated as CASSLSGDVNEQFF.